This T cell receptor (beta chain) appears in the sequencing data of a study of tumor and adjacent non-tumor tissue in lung cancer. Study information: Aged about 30 to 76 years, patients included roughly ten men and 4 or 5 women with stage I to III disease.

This clonotype was found many times. Its cognate antigen is unknown. Three rounds of nested PCR, following a modified ARM-PCR protocol, produced the TCRbeta library. TCRdb passed the multiplex PCR reads through MiXCR, listing each CDR3 protein once. The sample has more than 75,000 distinct CDR3 sequences, 80% seen once; the top ten hold roughly 33%. Deletions cut 2 bases from V and 4 bases from J, with 11 bases between. Germline V lookup: CDR1 MNHNS, CDR2 SASEGT. The CDR3 has 14 amino acids. No cell sorting was done before RNA was extracted from the tissue. This non-tumor lung sample came from over 3 cm beyond the tumor edge. Between August and November 2014, newly diagnosed, chemotherapy-naive lung cancer patients underwent thoracic surgery in China. The study's findings and limits: Tumor tissue had significantly higher TCR diversity than normal lung.

Material: distant non-tumor lung tissue. The chain uses TRBV6-1 and TRBJ2-5; D gene uncertain. The sequence came from a man aged 55 to 69 with small cell lung cancer. In DNA, the CDR3 is TGTGCCAGCAGTGAAAGGAAGAGGTTAGAGACCCAGTACTTC. Amino acids: CASSERKRLETQYF.